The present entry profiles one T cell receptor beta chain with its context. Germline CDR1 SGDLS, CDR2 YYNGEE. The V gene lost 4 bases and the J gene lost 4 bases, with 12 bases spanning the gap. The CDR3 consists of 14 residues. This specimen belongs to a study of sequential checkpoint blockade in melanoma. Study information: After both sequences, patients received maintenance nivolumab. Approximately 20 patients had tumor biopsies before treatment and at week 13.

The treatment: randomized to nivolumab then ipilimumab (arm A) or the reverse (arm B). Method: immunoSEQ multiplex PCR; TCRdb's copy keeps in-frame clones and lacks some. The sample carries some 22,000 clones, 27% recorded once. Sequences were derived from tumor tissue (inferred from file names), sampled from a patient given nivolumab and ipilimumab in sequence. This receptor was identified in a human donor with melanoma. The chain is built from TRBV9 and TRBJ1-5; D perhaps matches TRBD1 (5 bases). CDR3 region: CASSSGLGNQPQHF. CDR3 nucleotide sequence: TGTGCCAGCAGCTCAGGGTTAGGTAATCAGCCCCAGCATTTT.